This T cell receptor (beta chain) was sequenced during a study of OX40 agonist ivuxolimab in advanced cancers. The ends lost 2 bases at V and 4 bases at J; junction bases unmatched: 7. CDR1 SGHTA and CDR2 FQGNSA come from the germline V gene. This CDR3 is 15 amino acids long. TCRdb keeps only in-frame clones here, not all; method: immunoSEQ multiplex PCR. Of about 71,000 clones in the sample, 60% to 80% are singletons; the top ten hold roughly 5.4%. The chain joins TRBV7-2 to TRBJ2-5, with 7 nucleotides matching TRBD1. The TCR sequence derives from an adult with an advanced solid tumor such as melanoma, head and neck, liver or kidney cancer. The specimen comprised CD4+ or CD8+ T cells sorted from blood, sampled in a trial of the OX40 agonist ivuxolimab. The CDR3 nucleotides read TGTGCCAGCAGCTTACAAGGGGGCTTGGGAGAGACCCAGTACTTC. It yields the protein CASSLQGGLGETQYF.